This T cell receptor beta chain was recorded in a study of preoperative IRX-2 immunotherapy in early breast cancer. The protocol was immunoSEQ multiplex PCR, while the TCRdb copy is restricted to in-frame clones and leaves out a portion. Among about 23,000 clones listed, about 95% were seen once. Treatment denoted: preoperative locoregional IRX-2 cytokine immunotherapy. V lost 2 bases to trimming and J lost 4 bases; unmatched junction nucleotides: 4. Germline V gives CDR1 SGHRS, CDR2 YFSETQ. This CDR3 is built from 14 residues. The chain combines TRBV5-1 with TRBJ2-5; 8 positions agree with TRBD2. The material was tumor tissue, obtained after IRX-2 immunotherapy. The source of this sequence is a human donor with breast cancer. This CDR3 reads CASSFGGEAETQYF. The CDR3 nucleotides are TGCGCCAGCAGCTTCGGGGGGGAGGCAGAGACCCAGTACTTC. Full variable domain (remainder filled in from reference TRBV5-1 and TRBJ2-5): KAGVTQTPRYLIKTRGQQVTLSCSPISGHRSVSWYQQTPGQGLQFLFEYFSETQRNKGNFPGRFSGRQFSNSRSEMNVSTLELGDSALYLCASSFGGEAETQYFGPGTRLLVL.